A selection of T cell receptor beta chains follows, all from one sample in a study of T cell clonotyping in hematopoietic cell transplantation. Only in-frame clones appear in the TCRdb table, and some are missing; sequencing was by immunoSEQ multiplex PCR. Among around 8,300 clones listed, roughly 66% were seen once. Sequenced material: peripheral blood mononuclear cells, taken 100 days after allogeneic stem cell transplant. These receptors came from a male patient in his sixties who had an allogeneic stem cell transplant from an unrelated donor, so the T cells may come from the graft donor. Some clones in this sample may be carry-over from other donors' samples. Each CDR3 is given with its conserved first and last residue. A D gene is named only where the DNA matches it firmly. A row's size may be missing; if present it is once, few, many or a size class.

clone_size j_call d_call v_call cdr3_nt cdr3_aa
- TRBJ2-6 - TRBV5-8 TGTGCCAGCAGCGCAACAGGGTTCTCTGGGGCCAACGTCCTGACTTTC CASSATGFSGANVLTF
- TRBJ2-5 - TRBV7-6 TGTGCCAGCAGCTTACGGCTTCAAGAGACCCAGTACTTC CASSLRLQETQYF
- TRBJ1-5 - TRBV28 TGTGCCAGCAGTTTCCCGGACAGATATCAGCCCCAGCATTTT CASSFPDRYQPQHF
- TRBJ2-6 - TRBV13 TGTGCCAGCAGCTTAAGTCTAACTAGGGGGGCCAACGTCCTGACTTTC CASSLSLTRGANVLTF
- TRBJ2-7 TRBD2 TRBV15 TGTGCCACCAGCAGAGAGGGGACTAGAGTTCCCTACGAGCAGTACTTC CATSREGTRVPYEQYF
- TRBJ2-7 TRBD2 TRBV11-2 TGTGCCAGCAGCCCGATCCGGACTAGCGGGAGGGGAACCTACGAGCAGTACTTC CASSPIRTSGRGTYEQYF
- TRBJ2-7 - TRBV7-9 TGTGCCAGCAGCTATTACAGTACCGAGCAGTACTTC CASSYYSTEQYF
- TRBJ2-6 - TRBV4-1 TGCGCCAGCAGCCCCGGTCACTCTGGGGCCAACGTCCTGACTTTC CASSPGHSGANVLTF
- TRBJ1-1 - TRBV30 TGTGCCTGGAGTCGCGAGGCGGGGACTGAAGCTTTCTTT CAWSREAGTEAFF
- TRBJ2-3 TRBD2 TRBV30 TGTGCCTGGGGTAGCGGGAACACAGATACGCAGTATTTT CAWGSGNTDTQYF
few TRBJ1-5 - TRBV6-1 TGTGCCAGCAGTGCCAACCCCGCTCAGCCCCAGCATTTT CASSANPAQPQHF
few TRBJ2-7 - TRBV30 TGTGCCTGGAGTGTGCGGGGCCTGAGGCAGTACTTC CAWSVRGLRQYF
- TRBJ2-7 - TRBV2 TGTGCCAGCACTGACAGGTCAAGGCCCTACGAGCAGTACTTC CASTDRSRPYEQYF
- TRBJ2-3 TRBD2 TRBV11-2 TGTGCCAGCAGCTCTGTAGGGACTAGCGGATTGATTCTGCAGTATTTT CASSSVGTSGLILQYF
few TRBJ2-7 TRBD1 TRBV13 TGTGCCAGCAGCTCAGGGGGCACCTACGAGCAGTACTTC CASSSGGTYEQYF
once TRBJ2-1 TRBD2 TRBV4-1 TGTGCCAGCAGCCAAGAGGGCGGGAGCTCCTACAATGAGCAGTTCTTC CASSQEGGSSYNEQFF
- TRBJ2-7 TRBD1 TRBV4-1 TGCGCCAGCAGCCAAGATGTACAGGGGGCCCTATGGCAAGAGCAGTACTTC CASSQDVQGALWQEQYF
- TRBJ2-3 TRBD2 TRBV6-6 TGTGCCAGCAGTGTTAAGAGCGGGGTGAGCACAGATACGCAGTATTTT CASSVKSGVSTDTQYF
once TRBJ2-2 TRBD1 TRBV9 TGTGCCAGCAGCGTAGGACAGGGCCACCCCACCGGGGAGCTGTTTTTT CASSVGQGHPTGELFF
- TRBJ2-3 - TRBV5-1 TGCGCCAGCAGCTTCACTGCTAGCACAGATACGCAGTATTTT CASSFTASTDTQYF
- TRBJ1-2 - TRBV7-8 TGTGCCAGCAGCCGGGAAATGAGGCCTAACTATGGCTACACCTTC CASSREMRPNYGYTF
- TRBJ2-5 - TRBV1 TGCACCAGCAGCGGGGGGGGGAGCCAAGAGACCCAGTACTTC CTSSGGGSQETQYF
- TRBJ1-5 - TRBV5-6 TGTGCCAGCAGCTTGGCCGGGGGGGGGCCAGGGTTAAATCAGCCCCAGCATTTT CASSLAGGGPGLNQPQHF
- TRBJ2-3 TRBD2 TRBV5-4 TGTGCCAGCAGGCGGGAGTCTTGGACAGATACGCAGTATTTT CASRRESWTDTQYF
- TRBJ1-1 - TRBV29-1 TGCAGCGTGGATAATACAGGAGGGGCTTTCTTT CSVDNTGGAFF
- TRBJ1-2 TRBD1 TRBV5-4 TGTGCCAGCAGCTTGCCCGAATGGGACAGGGAAGACCATGGCTACACCTTC CASSLPEWDREDHGYTF
few TRBJ2-5 TRBD2 TRBV6-1 TGTGCCAGCAGTGACCGGCTAGCGGGGGCGAGCATGGAGACCCAGTACTTC CASSDRLAGASMETQYF
- TRBJ1-1 TRBD1 TRBV25-1 TGTGCCAGCAGTGAATGGGGAGGACAGGGAAACACTGAAGCTTTCTTT CASSEWGGQGNTEAFF
once TRBJ1-3 TRBD1 TRBV7-2 TGTGCCAGCAGCCTGGGACAGGGGGAAGGAAACACCATATATTTT CASSLGQGEGNTIYF
few TRBJ2-1 TRBD2 TRBV7-8 TGTGCCAGCAGCTTAGAAGCGGGAGGGCTGTGGAATGAGCAGTTCTTC CASSLEAGGLWNEQFF
- TRBJ1-1 - TRBV4-3 TGCGCCAGCAGCCAAGATCGCGGGGACGGTCGAGCTTTCTTT CASSQDRGDGRAFF
- TRBJ2-5 - TRBV7-2 TGTGCCAGCAGCATTACAGGGCTAGTGGTAGAGACCCAGTACTTC CASSITGLVVETQYF